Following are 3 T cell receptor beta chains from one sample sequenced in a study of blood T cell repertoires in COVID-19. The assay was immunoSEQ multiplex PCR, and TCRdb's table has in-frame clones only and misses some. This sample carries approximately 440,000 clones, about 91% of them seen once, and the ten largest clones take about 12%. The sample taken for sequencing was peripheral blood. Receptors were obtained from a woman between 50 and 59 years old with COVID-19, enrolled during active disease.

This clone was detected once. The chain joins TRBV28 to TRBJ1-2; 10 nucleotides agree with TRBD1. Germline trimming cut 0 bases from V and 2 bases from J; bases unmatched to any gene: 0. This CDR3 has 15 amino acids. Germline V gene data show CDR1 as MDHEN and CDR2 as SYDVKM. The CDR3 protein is CASSLWGQGNYGYTF. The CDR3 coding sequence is TGTGCCAGCAGTTTATGGGGACAGGGGAACTATGGCTACACCTTC.

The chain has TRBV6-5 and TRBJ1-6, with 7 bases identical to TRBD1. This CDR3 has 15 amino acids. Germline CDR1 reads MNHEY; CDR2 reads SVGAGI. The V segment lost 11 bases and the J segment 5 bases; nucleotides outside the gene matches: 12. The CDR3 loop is CAAQGQFTNNSPLHF. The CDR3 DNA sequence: TGTGCCGCCCAGGGACAGTTCACGAATAATTCACCCCTCCACTTT.

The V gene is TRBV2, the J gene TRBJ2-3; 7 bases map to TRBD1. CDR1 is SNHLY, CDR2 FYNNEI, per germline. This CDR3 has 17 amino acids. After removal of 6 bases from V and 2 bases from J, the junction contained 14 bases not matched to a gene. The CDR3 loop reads CASRGKGAESYTDTQYF. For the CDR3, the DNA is TGTGCCAGCAGGGGGAAGGGGGCGGAATCCTACACAGATACGCAGTATTTT. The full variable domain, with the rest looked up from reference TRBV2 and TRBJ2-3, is EPEVTQTPSHQVTQMGQEVILRCVPISNHLYFYWYRQILGQKVEFLVSFYNNEISEKSEIFDDQFSVERPDGSNFTLKIRSTKLEDSAMYFCASRGKGAESYTDTQYFGPGTRLTVL.